This TCR beta chain is from a study of prognosis after radiotherapy for stage I lung cancer. In the study overall: There were six or seven patients whose tumors were squamous cell carcinoma and twelve whose tumors were adenocarcinoma. At a biologically effective dose of at least 100 Gy and in 3 to 5 fractions, SBRT was the radiotherapy delivered.

This clonotype was detected many times. Its specificity is unknown. V dropped 5 bases and J dropped 7 bases, with 19 bases sitting between them. This CDR3 comprises 15 residues. Looked up from germline, CDR1 is MDHEN and CDR2 is SYDVKM. Overall study findings and caveats: Differences in TRBV and TRBJ gene usage were reportedly observed between patients with and without metastases. It was not determined whether the expanded TCR clones were tumor-specific.

Genomic DNA was the source, and TCR beta CDR3 was amplified from it by two-round multiplex PCR. Round-one PCR had primers specific to each TRBV and TRBJ gene. Using its own MiXCR run on the multiplex PCR reads, TCRdb lists one record per CDR3 protein. The table lists fewer than 40,000 distinct CDR3 sequences, 32% of them singletons, with 33% in the top ten. Sequencing used PBMCs, obtained before or after stereotactic body radiation therapy (not recorded which). The sequence was obtained from a donor aged 50 or older with non-small cell lung cancer. The chain carries TRBV28 and TRBJ2-3; no definite D call. CDR3 sequence reads: CASSTMTNSPYTQYF. In DNA form, the CDR3 reads TGTGCCAGCAGTACAATGACAAACTCCCCATATACGCAGTATTTT.